This TCR beta chain emerged from a study of blood T cells in healthy people across ages. Then a second PCR, running roughly 7 to 12 cycles, was carried out with a sample-barcoded 5' primer and a J-beta primer mix. TCRdb fed the 5' RACE reads into MiXCR, producing one record per CDR3 protein. The sample includes 1,500,000 or so distinct CDR3 sequences, approximately 42% of them seen just once. Germline values: CDR1 DFQATT, CDR2 SNEGSKA (reference sequence). CDR3 size: 12 residues. V lost 0 bases to trimming and J lost 11 bases, with 14 bases between them. The chain employs TRBV20-1 and TRBJ2-7; possibly TRBD1 for D (5 bases). This clonotype originated in a woman between 18 and 29 years old in good health. What was sequenced was blood. For the CDR3, the DNA is TGCAGTGCTAGAGAGGGGCTAGGATGGGAGTACTTC. Protein sequence: CSAREGLGWEYF.